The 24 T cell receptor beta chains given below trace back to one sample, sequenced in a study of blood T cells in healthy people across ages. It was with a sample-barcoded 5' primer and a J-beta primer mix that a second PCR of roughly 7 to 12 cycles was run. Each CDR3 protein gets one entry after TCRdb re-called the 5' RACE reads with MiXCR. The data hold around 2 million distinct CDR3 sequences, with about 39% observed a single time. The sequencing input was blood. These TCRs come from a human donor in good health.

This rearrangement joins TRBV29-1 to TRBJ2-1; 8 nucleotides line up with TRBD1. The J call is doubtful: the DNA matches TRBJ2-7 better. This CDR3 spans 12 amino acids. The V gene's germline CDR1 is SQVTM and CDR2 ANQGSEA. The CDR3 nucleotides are TGCAGCGTCGACAGGGGTTGGGATGAGCAGTACTTC. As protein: CSVDRGWDEQYF.

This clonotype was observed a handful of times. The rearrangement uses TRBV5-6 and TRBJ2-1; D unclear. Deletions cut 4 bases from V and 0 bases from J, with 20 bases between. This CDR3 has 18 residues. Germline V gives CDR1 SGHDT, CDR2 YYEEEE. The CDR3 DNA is TGTGCCAGCAGCCCTATGCCATTTAGCCGCCGCTCCTACAATGAGCAGTTCTTC. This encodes CASSPMPFSRRSYNEQFF.

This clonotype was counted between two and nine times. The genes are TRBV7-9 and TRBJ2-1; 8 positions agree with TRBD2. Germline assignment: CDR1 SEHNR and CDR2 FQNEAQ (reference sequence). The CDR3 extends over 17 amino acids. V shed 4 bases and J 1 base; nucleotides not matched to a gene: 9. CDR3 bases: TGTGCCAGCAGCTCACCTCGGGTAGCGGGGTCCTACAATGAGCAGTTCTTC. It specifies CASSSPRVAGSYNEQFF.

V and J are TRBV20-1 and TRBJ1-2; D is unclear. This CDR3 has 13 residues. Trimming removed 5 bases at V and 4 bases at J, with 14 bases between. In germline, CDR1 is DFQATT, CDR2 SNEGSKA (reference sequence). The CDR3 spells CSAYPLEGYGYTF. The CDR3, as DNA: TGCAGTGCTTACCCTCTCGAGGGCTATGGCTACACCTTC.

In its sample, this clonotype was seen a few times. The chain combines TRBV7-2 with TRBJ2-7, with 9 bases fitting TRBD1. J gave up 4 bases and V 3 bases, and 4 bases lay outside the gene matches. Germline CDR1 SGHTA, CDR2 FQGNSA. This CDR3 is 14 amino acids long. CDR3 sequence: CASSFNRGLYEQYF. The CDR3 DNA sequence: TGTGCCAGCAGCTTTAACAGGGGGCTATACGAGCAGTACTTC.

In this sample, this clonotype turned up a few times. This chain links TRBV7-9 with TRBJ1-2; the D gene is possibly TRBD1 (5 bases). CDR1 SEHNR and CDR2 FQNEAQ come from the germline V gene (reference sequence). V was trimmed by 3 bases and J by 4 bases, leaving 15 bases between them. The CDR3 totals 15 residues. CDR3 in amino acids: CASSFTQATVYGYTF. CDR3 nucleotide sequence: TGTGCCAGCAGCTTCACACAGGCCACCGTCTATGGCTACACCTTC.

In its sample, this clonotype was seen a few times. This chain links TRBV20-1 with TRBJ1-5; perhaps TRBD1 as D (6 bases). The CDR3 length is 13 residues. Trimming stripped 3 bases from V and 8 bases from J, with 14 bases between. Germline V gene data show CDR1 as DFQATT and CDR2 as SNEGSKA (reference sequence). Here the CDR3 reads CSASRGLWEPQHF. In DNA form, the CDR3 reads TGCAGTGCTAGCCGGGGGCTCTGGGAGCCCCAGCATTTT.

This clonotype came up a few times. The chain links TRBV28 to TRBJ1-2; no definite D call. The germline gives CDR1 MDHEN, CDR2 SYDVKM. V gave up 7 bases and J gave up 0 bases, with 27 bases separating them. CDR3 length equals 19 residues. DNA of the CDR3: TGTGCCAGCACTATCAAAGAGGTCGGCAGGAGCCCTACTAACTATGGCTACACCTTC. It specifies CASTIKEVGRSPTNYGYTF.

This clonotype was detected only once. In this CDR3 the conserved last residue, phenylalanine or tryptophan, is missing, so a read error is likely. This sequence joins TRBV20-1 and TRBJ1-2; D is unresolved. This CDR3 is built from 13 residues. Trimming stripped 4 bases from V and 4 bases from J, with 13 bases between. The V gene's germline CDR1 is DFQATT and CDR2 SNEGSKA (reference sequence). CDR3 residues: CSAIPRLSYGYTL. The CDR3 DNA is TGCAGTGCTATACCGAGATTATCCTATGGCTACACCTTA.

CDR3 DNA: TGCAGTGGTCAGCGAGGGACAAGAAAAGAGACCCAGTACTTC. Translating gives CSGQRGTRKETQYF. This chain uses TRBV20-1 with TRBJ2-5; a possible D gene is TRBD1 (6 bases). The CDR3 spans 14 residues. Germline loops: CDR1 DFQATT, CDR2 SNEGSKA (reference sequence). Trimming removed 7 bases from V and 3 bases from J, with 18 bases in between.

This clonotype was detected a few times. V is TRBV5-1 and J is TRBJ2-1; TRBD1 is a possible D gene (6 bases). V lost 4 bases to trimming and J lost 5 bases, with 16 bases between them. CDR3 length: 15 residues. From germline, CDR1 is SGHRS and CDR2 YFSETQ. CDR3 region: CASSIGQILDNEQFF. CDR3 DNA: TGCGCCAGCAGCATCGGACAGATTTTGGACAATGAGCAGTTCTTC.

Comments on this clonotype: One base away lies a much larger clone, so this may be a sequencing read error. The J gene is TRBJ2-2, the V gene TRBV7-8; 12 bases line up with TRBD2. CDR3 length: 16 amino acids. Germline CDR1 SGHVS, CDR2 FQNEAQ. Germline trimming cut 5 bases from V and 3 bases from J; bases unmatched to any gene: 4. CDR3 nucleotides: TGTGCCAGCAGCATGACTAGCGGGGGATACACCGGGGAGCTGTTTTTT. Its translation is CASSMTSGGYTGELFF. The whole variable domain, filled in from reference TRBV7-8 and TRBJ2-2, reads GAGVSQSPRYKVAKRGQDVALRCDPISGHVSLFWYQQALGQGPEFLTYFQNEAQLDKSGLPSDRFFAERPEGSVSTLKIQRTQQEDSAVYLCASSMTSGGYTGELFFGEGSRLTVL.

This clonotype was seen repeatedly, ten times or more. CDR3 region: CSVGTEDEQYF. CDR3 coding DNA: TGCAGCGTTGGGACAGAAGACGAGCAGTACTTC. The gene calls are TRBV29-1 and TRBJ2-7; TRBD1 might be the D (6 bases). The CDR3 sequence is 11 residues long. Germline CDR1 SQVTM, CDR2 ANQGSEA. V was trimmed by 4 bases and J by 5 bases, leaving 9 bases between them.

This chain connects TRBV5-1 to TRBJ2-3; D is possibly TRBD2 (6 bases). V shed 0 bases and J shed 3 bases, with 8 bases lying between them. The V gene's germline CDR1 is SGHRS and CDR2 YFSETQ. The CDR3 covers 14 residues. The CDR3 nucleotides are TGCGCCAGCAGCTTGGTACGGGAGACAGATACGCAGTATTTT. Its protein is CASSLVRETDTQYF.

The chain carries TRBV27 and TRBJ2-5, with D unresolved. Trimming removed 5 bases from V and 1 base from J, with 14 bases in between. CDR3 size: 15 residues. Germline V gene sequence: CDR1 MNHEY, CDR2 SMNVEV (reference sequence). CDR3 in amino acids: CASSTDTWGQETQYF. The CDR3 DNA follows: TGTGCCAGCAGTACCGATACCTGGGGCCAAGAGACCCAGTACTTC.

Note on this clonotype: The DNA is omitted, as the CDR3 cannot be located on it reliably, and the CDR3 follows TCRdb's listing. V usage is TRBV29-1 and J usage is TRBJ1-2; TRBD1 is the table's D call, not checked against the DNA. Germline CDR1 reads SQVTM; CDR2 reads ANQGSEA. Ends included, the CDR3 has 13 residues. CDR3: CSGADSPNYGCTF.

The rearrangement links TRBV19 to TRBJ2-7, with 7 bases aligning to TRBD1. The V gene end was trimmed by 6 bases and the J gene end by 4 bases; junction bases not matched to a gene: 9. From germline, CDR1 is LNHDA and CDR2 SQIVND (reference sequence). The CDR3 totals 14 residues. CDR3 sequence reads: CASRAGTDTYEQYV. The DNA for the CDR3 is TGTGCCAGTAGAGCCGGGACAGACACGTACGAGCAGTACGTC.

CDR3 protein: CASSSPGPHFPTDTQYF. The CDR3 DNA sequence: TGTGCCAGCAGCTCCCCGGGACCCCACTTCCCTACAGATACGCAGTATTTT. The rearrangement joins TRBV7-2 to TRBJ2-3; either TRBD1 or TRBD2 may supply D (5 bases each). Germline V gene lookup returns CDR1 SGHTA and CDR2 FQGNSA. Trimming shortened V by 4 bases and J by 3 bases, and 20 bases separated the two germline ends. The CDR3 covers 17 residues.

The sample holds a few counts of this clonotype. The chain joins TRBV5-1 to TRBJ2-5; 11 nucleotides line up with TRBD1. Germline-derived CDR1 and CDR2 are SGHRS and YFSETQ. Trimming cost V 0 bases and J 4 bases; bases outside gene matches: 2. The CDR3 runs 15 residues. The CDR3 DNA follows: TGCGCCAGCAGCTTGGTGGGACAGGGGGTAGAGACCCAGTACTTC. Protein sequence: CASSLVGQGVETQYF.

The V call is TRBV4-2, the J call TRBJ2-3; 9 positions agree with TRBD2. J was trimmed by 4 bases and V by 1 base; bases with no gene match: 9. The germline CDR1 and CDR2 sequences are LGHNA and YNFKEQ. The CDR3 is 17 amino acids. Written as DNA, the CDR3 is TGTGCCAGCAGCCAAGGATCTGTTAAGCGGGGGGCAGATACGCAGTATTTT. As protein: CASSQGSVKRGADTQYF.

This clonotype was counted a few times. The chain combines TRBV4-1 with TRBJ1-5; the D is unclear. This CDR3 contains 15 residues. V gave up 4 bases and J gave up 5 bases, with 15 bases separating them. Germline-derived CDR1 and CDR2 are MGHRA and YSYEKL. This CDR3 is CASSPMAGKDQPQHF. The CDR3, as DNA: TGCGCCAGCAGCCCCATGGCGGGGAAGGATCAGCCCCAGCATTTT.

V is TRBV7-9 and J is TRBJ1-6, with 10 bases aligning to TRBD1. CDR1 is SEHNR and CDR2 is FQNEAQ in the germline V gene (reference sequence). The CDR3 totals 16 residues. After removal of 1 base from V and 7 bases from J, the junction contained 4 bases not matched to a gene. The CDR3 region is CASSLDPGQGNSPLHF. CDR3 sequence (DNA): TGTGCCAGCAGCTTAGACCCGGGACAGGGGAATTCACCCCTCCACTTT.

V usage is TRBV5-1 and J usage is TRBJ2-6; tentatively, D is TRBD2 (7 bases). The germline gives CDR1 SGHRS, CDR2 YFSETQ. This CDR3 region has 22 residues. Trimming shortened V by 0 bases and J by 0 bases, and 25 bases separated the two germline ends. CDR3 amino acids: CASSLEGGSAPHTSSGANVLTF. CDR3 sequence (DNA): TGCGCCAGCAGCTTGGAGGGGGGGTCGGCGCCCCACACAAGCTCTGGGGCCAACGTCCTGACTTTC.

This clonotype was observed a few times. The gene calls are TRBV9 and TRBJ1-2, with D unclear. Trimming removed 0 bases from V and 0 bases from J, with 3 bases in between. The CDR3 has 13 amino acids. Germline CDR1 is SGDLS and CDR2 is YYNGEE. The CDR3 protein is CASSVAANYGYTF. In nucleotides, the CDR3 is TGTGCCAGCAGCGTAGCGGCTAACTATGGCTACACCTTC.